This TCR beta chain appears in the sequencing data of a study of T cell responses to AZD1222 COVID-19 vaccine. Study conclusions and caveats: Per reports, nearly half of all spike-specific TCRs target regions that are unmutated in variants. Receipt of two AZD1222 doses was followed by a rise in Spike-specific TCR breadth and depth.

Method: immunoSEQ multiplex PCR; TCRdb's copy keeps in-frame clones and lacks some. The sample comprises around 140,000 clones, approximately 91% of which are singletons, and 1.5% to 2% rests with the top ten. V lost 0 bases to trimming and J lost 2 bases, with 10 bases between them. Germline-derived CDR1 and CDR2 are LGHDT and YNNKEL (reference sequence). This CDR3 is built from 16 residues. As concerns this clone: Its target is unknown.

The sequencing used peripheral blood, collected 28 days after the second AZD1222 dose. The rearrangement uses TRBV3-1 (or the pseudogene TRBV3-2) and TRBJ2-2, with D uncertain. This receptor was taken from an adult who received the AZD1222 COVID-19 vaccine. CDR3 in amino acids: CASSQETVFNTGELFF. The CDR3 nucleotides are TGTGCCAGCAGCCAAGAAACGGTCTTCAACACCGGGGAGCTGTTTTTT.